The clone carrying this T cell receptor beta chain was seen more than once but under ten times. No antigen is known for it. The germline V and J ends were trimmed by 1 base and 2 bases, with 6 bases remaining between them. The CDR3 has 13 residues. Germline V lookup: CDR1 LGHNA, CDR2 YNFKEQ. Use of 60 Vbeta and 13 Jbeta primers characterized the PCR. Clones were read by immunoSEQ multiplex PCR, and TCRdb kept only the in-frame ones, dropping some. The sample holds 90,000 or so clones, around three fifths seen once. This entry is derived from a study of cytomegalovirus exposure and HLA in healthy donors. Study conclusions and caveats: According to a later analysis, most TCR beta chains associated with CMV appeared HLA-restricted.

The source of this sequence is a boy aged 5 to 17 in good health and CMV-seropositive. Sequenced: PBMCs. The chain joins TRBV4-2 to TRBJ2-7; D is perhaps TRBD2 (6 bases). For the CDR3, the DNA is TGTGCCAGCAGCCAAGCGGGAGCCTACGAGCAGTACTTC. Translating it yields CASSQAGAYEQYF.